These 32 T cell receptor beta chains came from one sample sequenced in a study of shared clonotypes between healthy human individuals. TCRdb keeps only in-frame clones here, not all; method: immunoSEQ multiplex PCR. The sample shows about 2.5 million clones, about 90% of them seen only once. Sequencing was carried out using naive CD4+ T cells from PBMCs. Subset meaning: CD45RA+ positively selected. These receptor sequences come from a man younger than 30 in good health. Some clones in this sample may be carry-over from other donors' samples.

This clone was picked up one time. The chain has TRBV19 and TRBJ2-3, with 10 nucleotides matching TRBD2. This CDR3 has 18 residues. Losses at the gene ends were 4 bases for V and 1 base for J; bases not matched to a gene: 11. In germline, CDR1 is LNHDA, CDR2 SQIVND (reference sequence). The chain's CDR3 is CASSTIFLAGGGTDTQYF. The CDR3 coding sequence is TGTGCCAGTAGTACGATTTTCTTAGCGGGAGGAGGCACAGATACGCAGTATTTT.

The rearrangement links TRBV9 to TRBJ2-5, with D possibly matching TRBD2 (5 bases). V dropped 0 bases and J dropped 4 bases, with 13 bases sitting between them. The germline V gene encodes CDR1 SGDLS and CDR2 YYNGEE. The CDR3 runs to 15 residues. The CDR3 loop is CASSVGGPSSETQYF. DNA for the CDR3: TGTGCCAGCAGCGTAGGAGGGCCATCCTCAGAGACCCAGTACTTC.

As for this clone: The junction departs from the called germline gene at one end, perhaps through a read error. The chain joins TRBV6-1 to TRBJ1-5; tentative D call: TRBD1 (5 bases). Per germline, CDR1 MNHNS and CDR2 SASEGT. This CDR3 is built from 14 residues. The CDR3 sequence is CAISAGGGNQPQHF. The CDR3 DNA follows: TGTGCCATCAGTGCGGGGGGGGGCAATCAGCCCCAGCATTTT.

As concerns this clone: Other DNA sequences from this sample encode an identical CDR3 as well. The chain is built from TRBV9 and TRBJ2-3, with 11 nucleotides matching TRBD1. Trimming removed 0 bases from V and 3 bases from J; junction bases left unmatched: 6. This CDR3 comprises 17 residues. Germline-derived CDR1 and CDR2 are SGDLS and YYNGEE. As DNA, the CDR3 is TGTGCCAGCAGCGTAGTTGGCGGGACAGGGGGGACAGATACGCAGTATTTT. Translating gives CASSVVGGTGGTDTQYF. Drawing the rest from reference TRBV9 and TRBJ2-3, the complete variable domain is DSGVTQTPKHLITATGQRVTLRCSPRSGDLSVYWYQQSLDQGLQFLIQYYNGEERAKGNILERFSAQQFPDLHSELNLSSLELGDSALYFCASSVVGGTGGTDTQYFGPGTRLTVL.

Comment on this clone: Other DNA sequences from this sample encode an identical CDR3 as well. This chain connects TRBV29-1 to TRBJ2-3; D possibly corresponds to TRBD2 (5 bases). The CDR3 runs 11 residues. V was clipped by 4 bases and J by 3 bases, with 5 bases between them. The germline gives CDR1 SQVTM, CDR2 ANQGSEA. CDR3 sequence: CSVAGTDTQYF. The CDR3 DNA reads TGCAGCGTTGCGGGAACAGATACGCAGTATTTT.

This rearrangement joins TRBV6-5 to TRBJ1-3; tentative D call: TRBD1 (6 bases). The CDR3 loop spans 16 amino acids. Trimming pared 0 bases from V and 0 bases from J, leaving 9 bases between. Germline V gene data show CDR1 as MNHEY and CDR2 as SVGAGI. This CDR3 is CASSYSGGGSGNTIYF. The CDR3 nucleotides are TGTGCCAGCAGTTACTCTGGGGGCGGCTCTGGAAACACCATATATTTT.

This sequence joins TRBV7-2 and TRBJ2-4; a possible D gene is TRBD2 (6 bases). This CDR3 contains 16 residues. The V end was cut by 5 bases, the J end by 5 bases, with 19 bases between. Germline V gene lookup returns CDR1 SGHTA and CDR2 FQGNSA. The chain's CDR3 is CASSLRRASGENIQYF. CDR3 coding DNA: TGTGCCAGCAGCCTTCGAAGGGCCTCGGGGGAAAACATTCAGTACTTC. The variable domain in full, completed from reference TRBV7-2 and TRBJ2-4, reads GAGVSQSPSNKVTEKGKDVELRCDPISGHTALYWYRQSLGQGLEFLIYFQGNSAPDKSGLPSDRFSAERTGGSVSTLTIQRTQQEDSAVYLCASSLRRASGENIQYFGAGTRLSVL.

A few counts support this clone. The same CDR3 is also encoded by other DNA sequences in this sample. This chain links TRBV5-1 with TRBJ2-3; D remains ambiguous. Germline assignment: CDR1 SGHRS and CDR2 YFSETQ. V lost 0 bases and J lost 5, with 1 base in between. The CDR3 is 11 residues long. Written as DNA, the CDR3 is TGCGCCAGCAGCTTGGAAGATACGCAGTATTTT. Its translation is CASSLEDTQYF.

This chain joins TRBV28 and TRBJ1-2, with TRBD1 matching over 8 bases. The V segment lost 6 bases and the J segment 5 bases; nucleotides outside the gene matches: 8. CDR1 is MDHEN and CDR2 is SYDVKM in the germline V gene. The CDR3 has 14 amino acids. Written as DNA, the CDR3 is TGTGCCAGCAGCTCCGGACAGGGAAGATATGGCTACACCTTC. The encoded protein is CASSSGQGRYGYTF.

The chain uses TRBV6-4 and TRBJ1-4; D might be TRBD1 (5 bases). This CDR3 has 15 amino acids. Germline V gene sequence: CDR1 MRHNA, CDR2 SNTAGT. Deletions cut 6 bases from V and 6 bases from J, with 17 bases between. The CDR3 DNA follows: TGTGCCAGCAGCCTAACCGGGACGGCCGATGAAAAACTGTTTTTT. Translated, it gives CASSLTGTADEKLFF.

Remarks on this clone: Other DNA sequences from this sample encode an identical CDR3 as well. V is TRBV18 and J is TRBJ2-7; a possible D gene is TRBD1 (5 bases). Germline V lookup: CDR1 KGHSH, CDR2 LQKENI. The CDR3 covers 15 residues. V lost 4 bases to trimming and J lost 0 bases, with 13 bases between them. CDR3 coding DNA: TGTGCCAGCTCACTAACCAGGGTTAGCTCCTACGAGCAGTACTTC. Translating it yields CASSLTRVSSYEQYF.

This clone was seen just once. The genes are TRBV4-1 and TRBJ2-7; tentative D call: TRBD2 (6 bases). The CDR3 consists of 14 residues. V was trimmed by 4 bases and J by 5 bases, leaving 15 bases between them. CDR1 MGHRA and CDR2 YSYEKL come from the germline V gene. CDR3 nucleotides: TGCGCCAGCAGCCGAGACCTAGCGACTAACGAGCAGTACTTC. Translated: CASSRDLATNEQYF.

This clone was observed a single time. The chain couples TRBV6-6 to TRBJ2-1, with 9 bases that match TRBD1. Trimming took 6 bases from V and 2 from J; bases not matched to a gene: 5. Germline V lookup: CDR1 MNHNY, CDR2 SVGAGI (reference sequence). CDR3 length: 15 amino acids. The CDR3 nucleotides read TGTGCCAGCAGAACACAGGGGGCGGCCTACAATGAGCAGTTCTTC. Encoded protein: CASRTQGAAYNEQFF.

The rearrangement links TRBV6-1 to TRBJ2-1; 8 bases match TRBD2. The V gene end was trimmed by 2 bases and the J gene end by 8 bases; junction bases not matched to a gene: 8. Germline CDR1 MNHNS, CDR2 SASEGT. The CDR3 spans 15 residues. This chain's CDR3 is CASSETGLGRDEQFF. The CDR3 nucleotides read TGTGCCAGCAGTGAAACGGGACTAGGGAGGGATGAGCAGTTCTTC.

This rearrangement joins TRBV28 to TRBJ2-7, with D perhaps being TRBD1 or TRBD2 (6 bases each). V gave up 2 bases and J gave up 2 bases, with 13 bases separating them. Per germline, CDR1 MDHEN and CDR2 SYDVKM. The CDR3 has 15 amino acids. CDR3 sequence reads: CASSLLSGGPYEQYF. The CDR3 nucleotides are TGTGCCAGCAGTTTACTTTCCGGGGGCCCCTACGAGCAGTACTTC. The full variable domain, rest sourced from reference TRBV28 and TRBJ2-7, is DVKVTQSSRYLVKRTGEKVFLECVQDMDHENMFWYRQDPGLGLRLIYFSYDVKMKEKGDIPEGYSVSREKKERFSLILESASTNQTSMYLCASSLLSGGPYEQYFGPGTRLTVT.

The rearrangement joins TRBV7-2 to TRBJ1-2; D gene unclear. The germline V and J ends were trimmed by 1 base and 1 base, with 10 bases remaining between them. The CDR3 covers 15 residues. Germline V gene lookup returns CDR1 SGHTA and CDR2 FQGNSA. The CDR3 coding sequence is TGTGCCAGCAGCTTAGGGTTAGGACGTAACTATGGCTACACCTTC. Amino acid sequence: CASSLGLGRNYGYTF.

A word on this clone: Additional DNA sequences in this sample encode the identical CDR3. The gene calls are TRBV11-3 and TRBJ2-5, with 9 bases lining up with TRBD2. Germline V gene lookup returns CDR1 SGHNT and CDR2 YENEEA. The CDR3 runs 14 residues. V shed 3 bases, J shed 4 bases, and the junction held 3 bases outside the gene matches. The CDR3 DNA follows: TGTGCCAGCAGCTTGGCGGGAGGGAGAGAGACCCAGTACTTC. Translation: CASSLAGGRETQYF.

The genes are TRBV19 and TRBJ1-5; 7 nucleotides line up with TRBD1. Germline CDR1 reads LNHDA; CDR2 reads SQIVND (reference sequence). The CDR3 sequence is 16 residues long. Trimming at V came to 6 bases and at J to 4 bases, leaving 12 bases not matched to a gene. CDR3 region: CASSGERPGQNQPQHF. The DNA of the CDR3 is TGTGCCAGTAGCGGGGAGAGACCGGGACAGAATCAGCCCCAGCATTTT. Drawing the rest from reference TRBV19 and TRBJ1-5, the complete variable domain is DGGITQSPKYLFRKEGQNVTLSCEQNLNHDAMYWYRQDPGQGLRLIYYSQIVNDFQKGDIAEGYSVSREKKESFPLTVTSAQKNPTAFYLCASSGERPGQNQPQHFGDGTRLSIL.

CDR3 DNA sequence: TGTGCCAGCAGCCCCAGTTCGGCCCGAGGGGACAATGAGCAGTTCTTC. It yields the protein CASSPSSARGDNEQFF. V usage is TRBV4-2 and J usage is TRBJ2-1; D may match TRBD1 or TRBD2 (5 bases each). The CDR3 loop spans 16 amino acids. Germline lookup yields CDR1 LGHNA and CDR2 YNFKEQ. Trimming stripped 4 bases from V and 5 bases from J, with 18 bases between.

The chain joins TRBV19 to TRBJ1-4; D not certain. Between the trimmed V and J ends, which lost 6 bases and 8 bases, there was a span of 16 bases. There are 14 residues in the CDR3. Germline lookup yields CDR1 LNHDA and CDR2 SQIVND (reference sequence). The CDR3 spells CASSTERPEEKLFF. As DNA, the CDR3 is TGTGCCAGTAGCACTGAGAGGCCAGAGGAAAAACTGTTTTTT.

This clone came up once. In the same sample, other DNA sequences code for this CDR3. The chain carries TRBV5-1 and TRBJ2-3; tentatively, D is TRBD2 (6 bases). There are 13 residues in the CDR3. V was shortened by 5 bases and J by 0 bases, with 7 bases between the two germline ends. The V gene's germline CDR1 is SGHRS and CDR2 YFSETQ. The CDR3 region has the DNA TGCGCCAGCAGTAGCGGAAGCACAGATACGCAGTATTTT. Translation: CASSSGSTDTQYF.

This chain connects TRBV28 to TRBJ1-3; tentative D call: TRBD1 (5 bases). The CDR3 has 15 amino acids. CDR1 is MDHEN, CDR2 SYDVKM, per germline. Trimming removed 2 bases from V and 0 bases from J, with 8 bases in between. The DNA for the CDR3 is TGTGCCAGCAGTTTAGGCGGGACCTCTGGAAACACCATATATTTT. Translating gives CASSLGGTSGNTIYF.

V gene TRBV4-1 combines with J gene TRBJ2-1, with D possibly matching TRBD2 (5 bases). Per the germline V gene, CDR1 is MGHRA and CDR2 is YSYEKL. The V end lost 2 bases, the J end lost 7 bases, and 21 bases lay between the germline ends. This CDR3 spans 17 amino acids. DNA of the CDR3: TGCGCCAGCAGCCAAAAGACGCCCCTTCGGAGGAGGAATGAGCAGTTCTTC. Its translation: CASSQKTPLRRRNEQFF.

The J gene is TRBJ2-7, the V gene TRBV6-1, with TRBD1 identical over 8 bases. J lost 3 bases, V lost 5 bases, and 6 bases had no gene match. CDR1 MNHNS and CDR2 SASEGT come from the germline V gene. The length of the CDR3 is 14 residues. CDR3 nucleotides: TGTGCCAGCAGTCCAACAGGGGGTAACTACGAGCAGTACTTC. Amino acids: CASSPTGGNYEQYF.

With regard to this clone: At the DNA level, this CDR3 is encoded by other sequences in the same sample as well. V gene TRBV4-1 combines with J gene TRBJ1-1; TRBD1 matches at 7 bases. The CDR3 is 15 residues long. The ends lost 1 base at V and 5 bases at J; junction bases unmatched: 7. Germline CDR1 and CDR2: MGHRA and YSYEKL. CDR3 DNA sequence: TGCGCCAGCAGCCAAGGGAGGGGGCGCAGAACTGAAGCTTTCTTT. This encodes CASSQGRGRRTEAFF.

CDR3 amino acids: CASSFSGSVDTQYF. The DNA for the CDR3 is TGTGCCAGCAGCTTTAGCGGGAGTGTTGATACGCAGTATTTT. This rearrangement joins TRBV7-3 to TRBJ2-3; 9 bases map to TRBD2. Germline V lookup: CDR1 SGHTA, CDR2 FQGTGA. Trimming cost V 3 bases and J 6 bases; bases outside gene matches: 4. There are 14 residues in the CDR3.

This chain joins TRBV28 and TRBJ2-1; 13 nucleotides agree with TRBD2. The junction had 1 base not matched to a gene; V was cut back by 1 base and J by 7 bases. The CDR3 extends over 15 amino acids. CDR1 and CDR2 from the germline V gene are MDHEN and SYDVKM. CDR3 in amino acids: CASSLLGLAGNEQFF. CDR3 DNA sequence: TGTGCCAGCAGTTTATTGGGACTAGCGGGGAATGAGCAGTTCTTC.

This chain joins TRBV7-2 and TRBJ2-3; D may be TRBD2 (6 bases). V lost 7 bases to trimming and J lost 1 base, with 12 bases between them. Germline loops: CDR1 SGHTA, CDR2 FQGNSA. CDR3 length: 14 amino acids. CDR3 bases: TGTGCCAGCATCGTGGGGGGAGGCACAGATACGCAGTATTTT. This encodes CASIVGGGTDTQYF.

This clone was counted a single time. The chain joins TRBV18 to TRBJ2-7; the D gene is possibly TRBD1 (5 bases). The CDR3 sequence is 16 residues long. Per germline, CDR1 KGHSH and CDR2 LQKENI. V gave up 0 bases and J gave up 3 bases, with 15 bases separating them. The CDR3 bases are TGTGCCAGCTCACCACCTAGTAAGGCAGGGTTCTACGAGCAGTACTTC. Protein product: CASSPPSKAGFYEQYF.

Only one count was recorded for this clone. The V call is TRBV9, the J call TRBJ1-2, with 8 nucleotides matching TRBD1. V trimming: 0 bases; J trimming: 2 bases; junction bases outside the gene matches: 9. The CDR3 is made up of 17 amino acids. Germline V gene sequence: CDR1 SGDLS, CDR2 YYNGEE. The DNA of the CDR3 is TGTGCCAGCAGCGTAGCTCAGGGGGCCGCCCGCAACTATGGCTACACCTTC. It is translated as CASSVAQGAARNYGYTF.

The rearrangement uses TRBV7-2 and TRBJ2-5, with 11 bases fitting TRBD2. Losses at the gene ends were 1 base for V and 5 bases for J; bases not matched to a gene: 6. Germline values: CDR1 SGHTA, CDR2 FQGNSA. The CDR3 loop spans 16 amino acids. CDR3 sequence reads: CASSLGVAGGTETQYF. Here the CDR3 DNA reads TGTGCCAGCAGCTTAGGGGTAGCGGGAGGGACGGAGACCCAGTACTTC.

The V call is TRBV27, the J call TRBJ1-1; 10 bases agree with TRBD1. The V segment lost 4 bases and the J segment 1 base; nucleotides outside the gene matches: 6. This CDR3 comprises 16 residues. Per the germline V gene, CDR1 is MNHEY and CDR2 is SMNVEV (reference sequence). The CDR3 sequence is CASSSLRDRGNTEAFF. In nucleotides, the CDR3 is TGTGCCAGCAGTTCTCTCCGGGACAGGGGGAACACTGAAGCTTTCTTT.